The clone carrying this T cell receptor beta chain was counted many times. Its antigen is still unknown. Sample-barcoded 5' priming and a J-beta primer mix drove a second PCR of 7 to 11 cycles. MiXCR, applied by TCRdb to the 5' RACE reads, yields one record per CDR3 protein. Of some 1,800,000 distinct CDR3 sequences listed, about two fifths are singletons. This sample was taken from a study of blood T cells in healthy people across ages. Study-wide context: T cells yielded about one barcoded beta molecule per two cells through template switching.

Findings and limits, study-wide: The fall in TCR beta diversity per million T cells was roughly linear with age.

CDR3 size: 13 residues. The germline CDR1 and CDR2 sequences are WSHSY and SAAADI. With 2 bases removed from V and 3 bases from J, the gap between germline ends came to 7 bases. The chain has TRBV10-2 and TRBJ1-1, with D possibly matching TRBD1 (6 bases). This TCR came from a human donor in good health. Sequenced: blood. CDR3 loop: CASSEEGDTEAFF. In nucleotides, the CDR3 is TGCGCCAGCAGTGAGGAGGGGGACACTGAAGCTTTCTTT.